This T cell receptor (beta chain) was obtained from a study of T cell repertoires in cytomegalovirus infection. General study results and limits: CMV carriers with the relevant HLA were identified by cumulative public TCR beta family frequency. Dominant in the ex vivo response were TCR beta clonotypes restricted by HLA-C and specific for CMV.

Note on this clonotype: No antigen is known for it.

TCRdb redid the calling of the reads with MiXCR, one entry per CDR3 protein. The data show more than 400,000 distinct CDR3 sequences, with about 26% seen just once and less than 15% held by the top ten. The CDR3 has 12 residues. Trimming at V came to 7 bases and at J to 3 bases, leaving 2 bases not matched to a gene. Per germline, CDR1 LNHDA and CDR2 SQIVND (reference sequence). The receptor was derived from a human donor in good health (CMV status not recorded). Some clones in this sample may be carry-over from other donors' samples. The gene calls are TRBV19 and TRBJ1-2, with 7 bases lining up with TRBD1. Sequenced: PBMCs. CDR3 residues: CASKDRDYGYTF. CDR3 sequence (DNA): TGTGCCAGTAAAGACAGGGACTATGGCTACACCTTC.